The clone carrying this T cell receptor (beta chain) was seen more than once but under ten times. Its antigen remains unknown. The sample is drawn from a study of T-cell memory formation after mild COVID-19. Study overall: TCR clusters were mostly confined to one donor each. Study-wide findings and caveats: SARS-CoV-2 specificity was not confirmed for second-wave clones peaking on day 37.

TCR alpha and TCR beta cDNA libraries with sample barcodes and UMIs came from 5'RACE using constant-segment primers. TCRdb itself ran the 5' RACE reads through MiXCR, one entry per CDR3 protein. The top ten clones hold under 15% of a sample with approximately 490,000 distinct CDR3 sequences, roughly 20% of them seen once. Trimming took 1 base from V and 2 from J, leaving 14 bases between them. The CDR3 is 16 amino acids. Germline lookup yields CDR1 SGHTA and CDR2 FQGNSA. Specimen: PBMCs or a T cell subset sorted from them (not recorded which). The rearrangement joins TRBV7-2 to TRBJ2-5; the D gene is possibly TRBD2 (6 bases). This sequence originates from an adult woman who had mild COVID-19 (a few samples of this study predate the infection). Cell type and time point are not known. The CDR3 here is CASSLGYSGGQETQYF. CDR3 nucleotide sequence: TGTGCCAGCAGCTTAGGGTATAGCGGAGGACAAGAGACCCAGTACTTC.